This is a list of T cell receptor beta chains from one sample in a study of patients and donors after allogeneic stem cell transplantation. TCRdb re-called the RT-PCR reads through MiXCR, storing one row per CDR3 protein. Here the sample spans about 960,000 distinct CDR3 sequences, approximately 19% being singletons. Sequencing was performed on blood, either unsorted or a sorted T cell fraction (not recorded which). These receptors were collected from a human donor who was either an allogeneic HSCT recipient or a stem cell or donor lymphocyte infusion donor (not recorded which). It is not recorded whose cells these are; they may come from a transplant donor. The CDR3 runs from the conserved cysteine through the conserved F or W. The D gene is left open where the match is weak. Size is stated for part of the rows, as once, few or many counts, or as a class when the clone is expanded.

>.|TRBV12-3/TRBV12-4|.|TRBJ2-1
CASSLRLGGEQFF
TGTGCCAGCAGTTTAAGGTTGGGGGGTGAGCAGTTCTTC
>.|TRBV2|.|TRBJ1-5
CASSDGQKSNQPQHF
TGTGCCAGCAGTGATGGACAGAAATCTAATCAGCCCCAGCATTTT
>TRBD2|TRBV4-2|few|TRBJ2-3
CASSQEGAGVDTQYF
TGTGCCAGCAGCCAAGAAGGAGCGGGAGTTGATACGCAGTATTTT
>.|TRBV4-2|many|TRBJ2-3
CASSPPSDTQYF
TGCGCCAGCAGCCCTCCTTCAGATACGCAGTATTTT
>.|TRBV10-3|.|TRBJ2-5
CAIRSVEGSRETQYF
TGTGCCATCAGGAGCGTCGAGGGGTCTAGGGAGACCCAGTACTTC
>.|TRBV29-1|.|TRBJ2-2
CSVEADGNTGELFF
TGCAGCGTGGAAGCAGACGGGAACACCGGGGAGCTGTTTTTT
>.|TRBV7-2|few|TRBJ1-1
CASSFQRGLNTEAFF
TGTGCCAGCAGCTTCCAGAGAGGGCTGAACACTGAAGCTTTCTTT
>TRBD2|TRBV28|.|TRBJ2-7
CASSLHCPGLAGCEQYF
TGTGCCAGCAGTTTGCATTGCCCGGGGCTAGCGGGCTGCGAGCAGTACTTC
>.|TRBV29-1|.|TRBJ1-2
CSVRDSLGGYTF
TGCAGCGTTCGGGACTCCCTCGGGGGCTACACCTTC
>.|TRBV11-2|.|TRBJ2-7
CASSLERMFRLNSYEQYF
TGTGCCAGCAGCTTAGAAAGGATGTTCAGGCTGAACTCCTACGAGCAGTACTTC
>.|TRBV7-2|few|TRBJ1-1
CASSLTGWGQNTEAFF
TGTGCCAGCAGCTTGACCGGGTGGGGGCAGAACACTGAAGCTTTCTTT
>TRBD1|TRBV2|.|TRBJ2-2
CASRKQGAVTGELFF
TGTGCCAGCAGAAAACAGGGGGCGGTCACCGGGGAGCTGTTTTTT
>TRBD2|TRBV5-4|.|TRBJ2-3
CASSSGGLTSTDTQYF
TGTGCCAGCAGCTCGGGGGGACTGACAAGCACAGATACGCAGTATTTT
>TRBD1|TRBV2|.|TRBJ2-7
CASNHPGGPFSYEQYF
TGTGCCAGCAATCACCCAGGGGGCCCTTTCTCCTACGAGCAGTACTTC
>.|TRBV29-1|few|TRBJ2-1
CSVEDSRGVQFF
TGCAGCGTTGAAGATTCGAGAGGCGTACAGTTCTTC
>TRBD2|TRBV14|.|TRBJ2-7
CASSHLGLAGVGEQYF
TGTGCCAGCAGCCACCTGGGACTAGCGGGAGTCGGCGAGCAGTACTTC
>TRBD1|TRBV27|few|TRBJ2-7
CASSSHPQGEYEQYF
TGTGCCAGCAGTTCTCACCCCCAGGGGGAGTACGAGCAGTACTTC